The present T cell receptor beta chain was sequenced within a study of cytomegalovirus exposure and HLA in healthy donors. Notes on the study in general: What was likely a sequencing artifact was a cluster of highly shared sequence variants. Only CMV serostatus was available as immune exposure information. Rarity held for most TCR sequences, but there were some public TCRs that occurred in many donors.

Trimming removed 3 bases from V and 2 bases from J, with 12 bases in between. Germline assignment: CDR1 MNHEY and CDR2 SVGAGI. CDR3 length equals 15 residues. This clone was counted once. The target antigen is unknown. PCR involved 60 Vbeta and 13 Jbeta primers. Libraries were prepared by immunoSEQ multiplex PCR; TCRdb keeps only in-frame clonotypes and omits some of them. The table shows 110,000 to 150,000 clones, with about four fifths occurring only once. Input material: PBMCs. V gene TRBV6-5 combines with J gene TRBJ2-3, with a weak D call TRBD2 (6 bases). This clonotype originated in a man in his forties in good health and CMV-seronegative. The CDR3 spells CASSYGGVPTDTQYF. CDR3 coding DNA: TGTGCCAGCAGTTATGGCGGGGTCCCCACAGATACGCAGTATTTT.